This TCR beta chain was recorded in a study of cytomegalovirus exposure and HLA in healthy donors. Study observations and caveats: Prior analysis indicated that the majority of TCR beta V segments exhibited productivity approximately 87% or approximately 30% of the time. Later on, an analysis found that several of the most significant clusters appeared to be linked to common viral pathogens, which included parvovirus B19. TCR beta chains numbering some 160 were designated cytomegalovirus-associated. A few V segments could not be told apart, such as TRBV6-2 and TRBV6-3, and were left out.

Use of 60 Vbeta and 13 Jbeta primers characterized the PCR. Clones were read by immunoSEQ multiplex PCR, and TCRdb kept only the in-frame ones, dropping some. This table holds approximately 99,000 clones, around 85% found once. Points on this clone: Its target is not known.

J gave up 3 bases and V 4 bases, and 4 bases lay outside the gene matches. The CDR3 consists of 15 residues. Germline-derived CDR1 and CDR2 are SQVTM and ANQGSEA. The chain has TRBV29-1 and TRBJ2-6; 9 bases agree with TRBD1. Sequencing used PBMCs. The receptor's source is a man between 40 and 49 years old in good health and CMV-seropositive. This CDR3 is CSVGTGVVGANVLTF. CDR3 coding DNA: TGCAGCGTTGGGACAGGGGTTGTTGGGGCCAACGTCCTGACTTTC. Drawing the rest from reference TRBV29-1 and TRBJ2-6, the complete variable domain is SAVISQKPSRDICQRGTSLTIQCQVDSQVTMMFWYRQQPGQSLTLIATANQGSEATYESGFVIDKFPISRPNLTFSTLTVSNMSPEDSSIYLCSVGTGVVGANVLTFGAGSRLTVL.